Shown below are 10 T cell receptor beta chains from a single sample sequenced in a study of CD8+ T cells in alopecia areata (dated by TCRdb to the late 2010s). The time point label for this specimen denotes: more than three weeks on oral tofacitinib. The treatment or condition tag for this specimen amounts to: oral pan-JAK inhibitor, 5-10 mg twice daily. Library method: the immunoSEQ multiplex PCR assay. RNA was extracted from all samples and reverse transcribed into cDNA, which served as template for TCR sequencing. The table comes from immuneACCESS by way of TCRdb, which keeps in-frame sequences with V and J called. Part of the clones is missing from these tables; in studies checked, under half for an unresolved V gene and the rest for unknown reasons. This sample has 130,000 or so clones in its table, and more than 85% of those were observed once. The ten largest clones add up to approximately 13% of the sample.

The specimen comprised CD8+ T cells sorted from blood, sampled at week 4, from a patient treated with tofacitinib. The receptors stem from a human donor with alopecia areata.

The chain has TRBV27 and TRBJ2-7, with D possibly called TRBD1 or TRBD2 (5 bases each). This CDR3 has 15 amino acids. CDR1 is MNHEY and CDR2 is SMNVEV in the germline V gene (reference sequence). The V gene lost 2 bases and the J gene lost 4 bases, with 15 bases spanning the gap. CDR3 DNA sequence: TGTGCCAGCAGTTTAGAACAGCCCGAGGGGTACGAGCAGTACTTC. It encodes CASSLEQPEGYEQYF.

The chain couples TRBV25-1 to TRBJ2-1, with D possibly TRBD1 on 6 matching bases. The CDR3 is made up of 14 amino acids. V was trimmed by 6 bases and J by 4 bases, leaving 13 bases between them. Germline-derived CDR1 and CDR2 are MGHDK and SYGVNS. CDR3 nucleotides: TGTGCCAGCAGCCTCGGGACACATTACAATGAGCAGTTCTTC. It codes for CASSLGTHYNEQFF.

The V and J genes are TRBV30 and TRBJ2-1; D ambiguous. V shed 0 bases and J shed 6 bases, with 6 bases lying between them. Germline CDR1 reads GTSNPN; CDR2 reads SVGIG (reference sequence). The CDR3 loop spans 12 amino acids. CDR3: CAWSVIGNEQFF. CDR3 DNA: TGTGCCTGGAGTGTCATAGGCAATGAGCAGTTCTTC.

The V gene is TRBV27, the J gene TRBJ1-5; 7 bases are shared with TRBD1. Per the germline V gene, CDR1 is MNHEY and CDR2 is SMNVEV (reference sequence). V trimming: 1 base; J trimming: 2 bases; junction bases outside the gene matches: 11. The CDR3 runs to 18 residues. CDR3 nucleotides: TGTGCCAGCAGTTTATGGTCACAGGGGAATGTAGGCAATCAGCCCCAGCATTTT. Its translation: CASSLWSQGNVGNQPQHF.

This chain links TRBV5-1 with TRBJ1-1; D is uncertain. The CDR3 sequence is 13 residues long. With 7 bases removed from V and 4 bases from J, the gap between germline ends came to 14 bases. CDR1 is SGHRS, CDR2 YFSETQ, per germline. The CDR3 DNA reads TGCGCCAGCTCTGAGCTGGGGAGCACTGAAGCTTTCTTT. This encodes CASSELGSTEAFF.

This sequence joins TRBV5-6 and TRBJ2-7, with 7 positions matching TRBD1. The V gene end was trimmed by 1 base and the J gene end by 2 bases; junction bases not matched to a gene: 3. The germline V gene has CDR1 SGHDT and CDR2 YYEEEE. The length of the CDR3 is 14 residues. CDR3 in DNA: TGTGCCAGCAGCTTGACCGGGACAGCCTACGAGCAGTACTTC. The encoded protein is CASSLTGTAYEQYF.

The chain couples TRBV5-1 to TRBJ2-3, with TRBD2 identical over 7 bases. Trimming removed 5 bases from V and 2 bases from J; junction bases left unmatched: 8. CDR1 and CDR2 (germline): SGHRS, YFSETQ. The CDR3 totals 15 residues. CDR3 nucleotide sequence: TGCGCCAGCAGACCTAGCGGCAGTTTCACAGATACGCAGTATTTT. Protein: CASRPSGSFTDTQYF.

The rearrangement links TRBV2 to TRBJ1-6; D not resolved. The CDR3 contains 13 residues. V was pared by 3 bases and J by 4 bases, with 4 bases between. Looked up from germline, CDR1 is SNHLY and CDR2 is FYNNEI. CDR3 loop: CASSERYNSPLHF. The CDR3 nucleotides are TGTGCCAGCAGTGAGAGGTATAATTCACCCCTCCACTTT.

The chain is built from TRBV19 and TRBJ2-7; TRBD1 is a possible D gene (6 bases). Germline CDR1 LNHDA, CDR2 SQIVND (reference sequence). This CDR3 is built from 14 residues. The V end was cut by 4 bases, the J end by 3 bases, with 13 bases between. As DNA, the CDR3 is TGTGCCAGTAGTACCCACAGGGATATCTACGAGCAGTACTTC. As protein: CASSTHRDIYEQYF. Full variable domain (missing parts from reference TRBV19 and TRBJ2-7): DGGITQSPKYLFRKEGQNVTLSCEQNLNHDAMYWYRQDPGQGLRLIYYSQIVNDFQKGDIAEGYSVSREKKESFPLTVTSAQKNPTAFYLCASSTHRDIYEQYFGPGTRLTVT.

This chain's CDR3 is CASSILVNTEAFF. DNA of the CDR3: TGTGCCAGTAGTATTCTGGTGAACACTGAAGCTTTCTTT. The chain recombines TRBV19 with TRBJ1-1, with unresolved D. V lost 3 bases and J 0 bases, leaving 5 bases between the germline ends. Per germline, CDR1 LNHDA and CDR2 SQIVND (reference sequence). CDR3 length equals 13 residues.